The 10 T cell receptor beta chains in this list originate from one sample, sequenced in a study of cytomegalovirus exposure and HLA in healthy donors. Some clones are missing from TCRdb's copy, which holds only in-frame ones; the method was immunoSEQ multiplex PCR. Among under 200,000 clones, 75% to 95% were seen once, and the ten largest hold over 2.5%. The specimen was PBMCs. The receptors derive from a woman aged 18-35 years in good health and CMV-seropositive.

The J gene is TRBJ1-1, the V gene TRBV7-9, with no clear D. The CDR3 totals 13 residues. The germline CDR1 and CDR2 sequences are SEHNR and FQNEAQ (reference sequence). With 10 bases removed from V and 3 bases from J, the gap between germline ends came to 15 bases. The CDR3 DNA reads as TGTGCCATCTTATCAGTGGGCGACACTGAAGCTTTCTTT. It translates to CAILSVGDTEAFF.

V and J are TRBV30 and TRBJ1-5; 11 positions agree with TRBD1. The V gene's germline CDR1 is GTSNPN and CDR2 SVGIG (reference sequence). The CDR3 totals 14 residues. Trimming cost V 2 bases and J 6 bases; bases outside gene matches: 3. The CDR3 loop reads CAWSPGQGGQPQHF. The CDR3 DNA is TGTGCCTGGAGTCCGGGACAGGGGGGTCAGCCCCAGCATTTT.

CDR3 sequence reads: CASASAALAGSEQFF. CDR3 coding DNA: TGTGCCAGCGCCTCCGCGGCACTAGCGGGATCCGAGCAGTTCTTC. J is TRBJ2-1 and V is TRBV7-2; 10 bases agree with TRBD2. This CDR3 is 15 amino acids long. Germline V gene lookup returns CDR1 SGHTA and CDR2 FQGNSA. J was trimmed by 10 bases and V by 8 bases; bases with no gene match: 14.

The CDR3 DNA sequence: TGTGCCAGCCTAGTGGCCAACACCGGGGAGCTGTTTTTT. It codes for CASLVANTGELFF. This chain uses TRBV28 with TRBJ2-2; D is unclear. Germline V lookup: CDR1 MDHEN, CDR2 SYDVKM. Trimming took off 8 bases at V and 2 bases at J, with 9 bases between the two ends. The CDR3 sequence is 13 residues long. Using reference TRBV28 and TRBJ2-2 for the parts outside the CDR3, the full variable domain is DVKVTQSSRYLVKRTGEKVFLECVQDMDHENMFWYRQDPGLGLRLIYFSYDVKMKEKGDIPEGYSVSREKKERFSLILESASTNQTSMYLCASLVANTGELFFGEGSRLTVL.

The J gene is TRBJ2-7, the V gene TRBV29-1; 10 bases map to TRBD2. The CDR3 has 13 amino acids. V was clipped by 6 bases and J by 3 bases; unmatched bases: 5. Germline assignment: CDR1 SQVTM and CDR2 ANQGSEA. CDR3 in amino acids: CSVRSSGSYEQYF. The CDR3 region has the DNA TGCAGCGTCCGTTCTAGCGGGAGCTACGAGCAGTACTTC.

The rearrangement links TRBV5-1 to TRBJ1-1; D unresolved. V lost 7 bases to trimming and J lost 1 base, with 11 bases between them. Germline V lookup: CDR1 SGHRS, CDR2 YFSETQ. This CDR3 comprises 13 residues. The DNA of the CDR3 is TGCGCCAGCCAAATGACGGGGAACACTGAAGCTTTCTTT. Its translation is CASQMTGNTEAFF.

The chain carries TRBV6-1 and TRBJ2-1, with 15 bases that match TRBD2. The V segment lost 4 bases and the J segment 3 bases; nucleotides outside the gene matches: 4. Germline V gives CDR1 MNHNS, CDR2 SASEGT. The CDR3 has 17 residues. The CDR3 DNA reads as TGTGCCAGCAGTGCCGGACTAGCGGGGGGGCTCTACAATGAGCAGTTCTTC. Protein: CASSAGLAGGLYNEQFF.

V gene TRBV11-2 combines with J gene TRBJ2-5, with D unclear. Germline assignment: CDR1 SGHAT and CDR2 FQNNGV. The CDR3 runs to 15 residues. Trimming stripped 5 bases from V and 4 bases from J, with 17 bases between. The chain's CDR3 is CASSPQPLVGETQYF. The CDR3 region has the DNA TGTGCCAGCAGCCCCCAACCCCTAGTGGGAGAGACCCAGTACTTC.

The chain employs TRBV28 and TRBJ1-2; no definite D call. CDR1 and CDR2 from the germline V gene are MDHEN and SYDVKM. The CDR3 consists of 15 residues. The V end was cut by 0 bases, the J end by 3 bases, with 11 bases between. CDR3 in amino acids: CASSLWRAPDYGYTF. The CDR3 bases are TGTGCCAGCAGTTTATGGCGGGCCCCAGACTATGGCTACACCTTC.

The chain uses TRBV7-2 and TRBJ2-7, with 9 bases identical to TRBD2. V was pared by 0 bases and J by 0 bases, with 3 bases of the junction left unmatched. Looked up from germline, CDR1 is SGHTA and CDR2 is FQGNSA. The CDR3 is made up of 16 amino acids. The CDR3 is CASSLAAGGSSYEQYF. The CDR3 DNA reads TGTGCCAGCAGCTTAGCGGCGGGAGGGAGCTCCTACGAGCAGTACTTC.